These 7 T cell receptor beta chains were all obtained from the same sample, sequenced in a study of response to subunit inactivated influenza vaccine. TCRdb re-derived calls from the RT-PCR reads in MiXCR, one entry per CDR3 protein. The sample has over 650,000 distinct CDR3 sequences, less than 20% seen once. The sequenced sample was PBMCs from blood, obtained around 5 days after vaccination. The source of these receptors is a man aged 45 to 65 who received an inactivated influenza vaccine.

The table lists this clonotype with a few counts. The chain carries TRBV7-8 and TRBJ2-7, with 7 bases identical to TRBD2. The germline gives CDR1 SGHVS, CDR2 FQNEAQ. Trimming at V came to 5 bases and at J to 4 bases, leaving 8 bases not matched to a gene. This CDR3 is 14 amino acids long. The CDR3, as DNA: TGTGCCAGCAGCCCTACAACGGGAGGTTACGAGCAGTACTTC. As protein: CASSPTTGGYEQYF.

This clonotype was found a few times. V and J are TRBV6-5 and TRBJ1-2; D is unresolved. CDR3 length equals 16 residues. Germline V lookup: CDR1 MNHEY, CDR2 SVGAGI. Trimming cost V 4 bases and J 2 bases, with 17 bases left between them. CDR3 in DNA: TGTGCCAGCAGTTTTGCGGGTCTCGGGGAGAACTATGGCTACACCTTC. Its translation: CASSFAGLGENYGYTF.

The chain employs TRBV6-5 and TRBJ1-2, with D hard to call. There are 12 residues in the CDR3. V was pared by 8 bases and J by 7 bases, with 14 bases between. Looked up from germline, CDR1 is MNHEY and CDR2 is SVGAGI. CDR3 sequence: CASWDGIIGYTF. The DNA of the CDR3 is TGTGCCAGCTGGGATGGGATAATTGGCTACACCTTC.

There are many counts of this clonotype. The V gene is TRBV12-3 or TRBV12-4, the J gene TRBJ2-3, with D unclear. Trimming pared 6 bases from V and 0 bases from J, leaving 13 bases between. The CDR3 sequence is 15 residues long. CDR3 in amino acids: CASRPPASSTDTQYF. The CDR3 nucleotides are TGTGCCAGCAGACCCCCGGCCAGTAGCACAGATACGCAGTATTTT.

This chain connects TRBV28 to TRBJ2-5, with 10 bases lining up with TRBD1. The trim removed 5 bases at V and 2 bases at J, leaving 8 bases unmatched. Germline loops: CDR1 MDHEN, CDR2 SYDVKM. The CDR3 runs 16 residues. The CDR3 DNA reads as TGTGCCAGCAGTCACGACAGGGGGCGCGAACAAGAGACCCAGTACTTC. It yields the protein CASSHDRGREQETQYF.

This chain connects TRBV20-1 to TRBJ2-3; 9 bases fit TRBD2. The CDR3 has 14 amino acids. Per the germline V gene, CDR1 is DFQATT and CDR2 is SNEGSKA (reference sequence). The junction had 6 bases not matched to a gene; V was cut back by 3 bases and J by 5 bases. The CDR3 here is CSARGSGSVDTQYF. In DNA form, the CDR3 reads TGCAGTGCTAGGGGTAGCGGGAGTGTAGATACGCAGTATTTT.

This chain joins TRBV5-6 and TRBJ2-7, with D unresolved. The CDR3 contains 14 residues. Germline V CDR1 and CDR2: SGHDT, YYEEEE. The ends were cut back, 3 bases at V and 2 bases at J, with 12 bases in the middle. CDR3 bases: TGTGCCAGCAGCTCAGACGGGTTAACCTACGAGCAGTACTTC. Protein sequence: CASSSDGLTYEQYF. Full variable domain (remainder filled in from reference TRBV5-6 and TRBJ2-7): DAGVTQSPTHLIKTRGQQVTLRCSPKSGHDTVSWYQQALGQGPQFIFQYYEEEERQRGNFPDRFSGHQFPNYSSELNVNALLLGDSALYLCASSSDGLTYEQYFGPGTRLTVT.